The clone carrying this TCR beta chain turned up a few times. This record belongs to a study of identical twins. One entry per CDR3 protein results from TCRdb running MiXCR on the 5' RACE reads. The sample has hundreds of thousands of distinct CDR3 sequences, around 24% seen once. This same sample was also part of a study on T cells expressing NK-cell markers.

What was sequenced was CD4+ T cells sorted from blood. This clonotype was sampled from a woman aged 18-29 years in good health.

CDR3 nucleotides: TGTGCCACCAGCAGAGATGGAGGCAGCTCCACCTACGAGCAGTACTTC. Its protein is CATSRDGGSSTYEQYF. This chain joins TRBV15 and TRBJ2-7; tentative D call: TRBD2 (5 bases). V shed 0 bases and J shed 2 bases, with 14 bases lying between them. The CDR3 is made up of 16 amino acids. Germline CDR1 and CDR2: LNHNV and YYDKDF (reference sequence).